The clone carrying this TCR beta chain was recorded many times. The data were obtained in a study of early T cells in non-severe SARS-CoV-2 infection. In TCRdb, the 5' RACE reads were re-called with MiXCR into one record per CDR3 protein. The data contain approximately 84,000 distinct CDR3 sequences, around 13% of them singletons. The CDR3 runs to 14 residues. Trimming cost V 3 bases and J 2 bases; bases outside gene matches: 5. The germline V gene encodes CDR1 SGHRS and CDR2 YFSETQ. The rearrangement joins TRBV5-1 to TRBJ2-7; 7 nucleotides align to TRBD1. Material: whole blood. This TCR was recovered from an adult who was a healthcare worker with PCR-confirmed SARS-CoV-2 infection or an uninfected control (not recorded which). In DNA, the CDR3 is TGCGCCAGCAGCTCCGGGACAGCGCCCTACGAGCAGTACTTC. It encodes CASSSGTAPYEQYF.